This T cell receptor (beta chain) was documented in a study of T cells after yellow fever vaccination. CDR3 length equals 18 residues. The germline CDR1 and CDR2 sequences are LGHDT and YNNKEL (reference sequence). V lost 0 bases and J 5 bases, leaving 21 bases between the germline ends. This clonotype was found a few times. Its antigen is currently unknown. Template switching with 5'RACE generated the TCR cDNA and added a universal primer site and UMIs. Each CDR3 protein gets one entry after TCRdb re-called the 5' RACE reads with MiXCR. The sample includes about 320,000 distinct CDR3 sequences, roughly 4.3% of them seen just once. Notes on the study in general: Contaminants from the bulk population, in the form of abundant clonotypes, could be found in FACS-sorted repertoires. When the response was secondary, it was weaker but reached its peak faster, day 5 versus 15. Post-booster repertoires again held most primary-vaccination clones (about 95% CD4, approximately 90% CD8).

This sequence originates from a man aged 18 to 30 who received the YFV17D yellow fever vaccine. The rearrangement joins TRBV3-1 to TRBJ2-3; no clear D gene. The material sequenced was PBMCs, taken 15 days after the yellow fever booster vaccination. The CDR3 loop reads CASSQDPSCRWCGDTQYF. The CDR3 DNA follows: TGTGCCAGCAGCCAAGATCCCTCCTGCCGTTGGTGTGGAGATACGCAGTATTTT.